These 2 T cell receptor beta chains originate from one sample sequenced in a study of shared T cell receptors in the human thymus. Clones were sequenced by immunoSEQ multiplex PCR, and TCRdb holds only the in-frame ones, with some missing. This table has hundreds of thousands of clones, 80% to 90% appearing once. The data also belong to a second study, concerning human thymus T cells.

The sequencing sample was made of thymocytes. Source of these receptors: a boy younger than two with a congenital heart defect.

J is TRBJ2-5 and V is TRBV4-3, with TRBD2 identical over 8 bases. Per germline, CDR1 LGHNA and CDR2 YSLEER. The CDR3 is 15 amino acids. The junction had 7 bases not matched to a gene; V was cut back by 2 bases and J by 5 bases. CDR3 nucleotide sequence: TGCGCCAGCAGCCAACGCCGGGGGGGGCAGGAGACCCAGTACTTC. Its protein is CASSQRRGGQETQYF.

The chain has TRBV30 and TRBJ2-7; tentatively, D is TRBD1 (6 bases). CDR1 is GTSNPN and CDR2 is SVGIG in the germline V gene (reference sequence). The V gene lost 3 bases and the J gene lost 5 bases, with 20 bases spanning the gap. The CDR3 has 15 amino acids. CDR3 sequence: CAWRGGGQEFDEQYF. The CDR3 nucleotides are TGTGCCTGGAGGGGTGGGGGCCAAGAGTTCGACGAGCAGTACTTC.